The rows below give T cell receptor beta chains drawn from one sample of a study of metastatic and nonmetastatic thyroid tumors. TCRdb re-clonotyped the PCR reads via MiXCR. This sample has about 13,000 clones, with roughly 29% found just once. Source material: tumor tissue. These receptor sequences come from a female donor with papillary thyroid cancer or a benign thyroid nodule (not recorded which). Some clones in this sample may be carry-over from other donors' samples. Both conserved end residues are part of each CDR3. Fields, in order: clone size, V gene, D gene, J gene, CDR3 protein, CDR3 DNA. The D gene is left open where the match is weak. Clone size is given for some rows only: seen once, a few or many times, or a class if the clone is expanded.

.,TRBV11-1,.,TRBJ2-1,CASSLGQGGGNEQFF,TGTGCCAGCAGCTTAGGTCAGGGAGGTGGAAATGAGCAGTTCTTC
.,TRBV6-5,.,TRBJ2-3,CSSSYYKGGNTDTRYF,TGTTCCAGCAGTTACTATAAGGGGGGCAACACAGATACGCGGTATTTT
many,TRBV7-9,.,TRBJ1-1,CASSELRTTLF,TGTGCCAGCAGCGAGCTGCGGACAACTCTCTTT
medium-sized,TRBV20-1,TRBD2,TRBJ2-7,CSARAEAGFNHEQYF,TGCAGTGCTAGAGCTGAAGCGGGATTCAACCACGAGCAGTACTTC
many,TRBV6-1,.,TRBJ1-3,CASTQTVRSGNTIYF,TGTGCCAGCACCCAGACGGTTCGCTCTGGAAACACCATATATTTT
many,TRBV28,.,TRBJ2-2,CASIKGGGRNTGELFF,TGTGCCAGCATCAAGGGGGGGGGCCGGAACACCGGGGAGCTGTTTTTT
once,TRBV30,.,TRBJ1-2,CAWSTDSYGYTF,TGTGCCTGGAGTACGGACAGCTATGGCTACACCTTC
.,TRBV30,TRBD2,TRBJ2-7,CAWSSGSPYEQYF,TGTGCCTGGAGTAGCGGGAGTCCCTACGAGCAGTACTTC
.,TRBV24-1,TRBD2,TRBJ2-3,CATSDFGIAGTTDTQYF,TGTGCCACCAGTGATTTCGGAATAGCGGGAACCACAGATACGCAGTATTTT
medium-sized,TRBV5-6,TRBD1,TRBJ2-7,CASSSGTGNYEQYF,TGTGCCAGCAGCTCCGGGACAGGGAACTACGAGCAGTACTTC
many,TRBV5-1,.,TRBJ2-5,CASSLERGPVQETQYF,TGCGCCAGCAGCTTGGAACGGGGGCCTGTCCAAGAGACCCAGTACTTC
medium-sized,TRBV24-1,.,TRBJ2-5,CATSDSRTLQETQYF,TGTGCCACCAGTGATTCCCGAACCCTCCAAGAGACCCAGTACTTC
few,TRBV28,.,TRBJ2-7,CASSPWGEQYF,TGTGCCAGCAGCCCATGGGGGGAGCAGTACTTC
medium-sized,TRBV20-1,.,TRBJ1-2,CSASGRLGILKYGYTF,TGCAGTGCTAGCGGAAGACTGGGGATCCTAAAATATGGCTACACCTTC
many,TRBV7-8,.,TRBJ2-3,CASSARTDTQYF,TGTGCCAGCAGCGCACGCACAGATACGCAGTATTTT
.,TRBV6-2/TRBV6-3,.,TRBJ1-1,CASSYLPGQEAFF,TGTGCCAGCAGTTACCTACCTGGACAGGAAGCTTTCTTT
few,TRBV19,.,TRBJ2-5,CASSHLRGQETQYF,TGTGCCAGTAGCCATCTCCGGGGCCAAGAGACCCAGTACTTC
medium-sized,TRBV20-1,.,TRBJ2-7,CSATPQSNSYEQYF,TGCAGTGCCACCCCTCAGTCGAACTCCTACGAGCAGTACTTC
many,TRBV5-6,.,TRBJ2-7,CASSLPQGKSYEQYF,TGTGCCAGCAGCTTGCCCCAGGGGAAGTCCTACGAGCAGTACTTC
.,TRBV6-2/TRBV6-3,.,TRBJ2-7,CASSYKPGFISYEQYF,TGTGCCAGCAGTTACAAGCCGGGATTCATCTCCTACGAGCAGTACTTC
few,TRBV27,.,TRBJ2-3,CASSLGRSTDTQYF,TGTGCCAGCAGTTTGGGGAGAAGCACAGATACGCAGTATTTT
.,TRBV28,TRBD2,TRBJ2-1,CASSSQREGSYNEQFF,TGTGCCAGCAGCTCACAGCGGGAAGGGTCCTACAATGAGCAGTTCTTC
medium-sized,TRBV7-2,.,TRBJ1-2,CASSEQGNYGYTF,TGTGCCAGCAGCGAACAGGGAAACTATGGCTACACCTTC
medium-sized,TRBV5-6,.,TRBJ2-3,CASSSAGGLHSTDTQYF,TGTGCCAGCAGCTCCGCCGGAGGACTGCACAGCACAGATACGCAGTATTTT
.,TRBV20-1,.,TRBJ1-2,CSARDPGRIYGYTF,TGCAGTGCTAGAGATCCGGGCAGGATATATGGCTACACCTTC
.,TRBV19,TRBD2,TRBJ2-3,CASSLRSGGSIDTQYF,TGTGCCAGTAGTCTGAGGAGCGGGGGGTCGATCGATACGCAGTATTTT
many,TRBV3-1,.,TRBJ2-7,CASSQGYEQCF,TGTGCCAGCAGCCAAGGGTACGAGCAGTGCTTC
.,TRBV30,.,TRBJ2-7,CAWSVGPSYEQYF,TGTGCCTGGAGTGTGGGACCCTCCTACGAGCAGTACTTC
medium-sized,TRBV5-1,TRBD1,TRBJ1-1,CASSALQGRNTEAFF,TGCGCCAGCAGCGCATTACAGGGGAGGAACACTGAAGCTTTCTTT
medium-sized,TRBV4-2,.,TRBJ2-7,CASSQDGDFYEQYF,TGTGCCAGCAGCCAAGACGGGGACTTCTACGAGCAGTACTTC
many,TRBV12-5,.,TRBJ1-6,CASGPKTVRVRSPLHF,TGTGCTAGTGGTCCAAAAACAGTCAGGGTTCGTTCACCCCTCCACTTT
.,TRBV6-1,.,TRBJ1-6,CASRTPGYNSPLHF,TGTGCCAGCAGAACGCCCGGATACAATTCACCCCTCCACTTT
many,TRBV6-1,TRBD2,TRBJ2-3,CASSDNSGADTQYF,TGTGCCAGCAGTGATAATAGCGGGGCAGATACGCAGTATTTT
.,TRBV5-1,.,TRBJ1-3,CASSLAGTLENTIYF,TGCGCCAGCAGCTTGGCTGGTACTCTGGAAAACACCATATATTTT
many,TRBV7-9,.,TRBJ2-3,CASSQQTVAQYF,TGTGCCAGCAGCCAGCAAACAGTGGCGCAGTATTTT
many,TRBV20-1,.,TRBJ1-4,CSAIKSHPSRGGRSEKLFF,TGCAGTGCTATAAAGTCTCATCCATCGCGAGGGGGAAGGAGTGAAAAACTGTTTTTT
.,TRBV7-3,.,TRBJ2-3,CASSPTSTDTQYF,TGTGCCAGCAGCCCGACCAGCACAGATACGCAGTATTTT
many,TRBV4-1,.,TRBJ1-4,CASSQALGATNEKLFF,TGCGCCAGCAGCCAAGCGTTGGGAGCAACTAATGAAAAACTGTTTTTT
many,TRBV30,.,TRBJ1-6,CAWALQGNAGSPLHF,TGTGCCTGGGCTCTACAGGGAAATGCCGGTTCACCCCTCCACTTT
.,TRBV11-2,.,TRBJ2-7,CASNWGGASYEQYF,TGTGCCAGCAACTGGGGCGGGGCCTCCTACGAGCAGTACTTC
.,TRBV30,TRBD2,TRBJ2-7,CAWSEGTSGRQYF,TGTGCCTGGAGTGAGGGGACTAGCGGGAGGCAGTACTTC
.,TRBV4-3,TRBD2,TRBJ2-1,CASSQAWASGRWSEQFF,TGCGCCAGCAGCCAAGCATGGGCTAGCGGGAGATGGAGTGAGCAGTTCTTC
medium-sized,TRBV19,.,TRBJ1-1,CASSIGPATSNTEAFF,TGTGCCAGTAGCATCGGGCCGGCGACATCCAACACTGAAGCTTTCTTT
.,TRBV6-1,TRBD2,TRBJ2-1,CASKTTLAGAYNEQFF,TGTGCCAGCAAGACTACCTTAGCGGGAGCCTACAATGAGCAGTTCTTC
once,TRBV3-1,.,TRBJ2-5,CASSQASLAEPSETQYF,TGTGCCAGCAGCCAAGCATCCTTGGCTGAACCCTCGGAGACCCAGTACTTC
.,TRBV30,TRBD2,TRBJ2-6,CAWTPPGGSGANVLTF,TGTGCCTGGACCCCCCCGGGGGGGTCTGGGGCCAACGTCCTGACTTTC
.,TRBV25-1,.,TRBJ2-3,CASSERGRDPHTDTQYF,TGTGCCAGCAGTGAACGTGGTAGGGATCCTCACACAGATACGCAGTATTTT
.,TRBV27,TRBD2,TRBJ2-7,CASSLSRLAVNEQYF,TGTGCCAGCAGTTTATCCCGACTAGCGGTTAACGAGCAGTACTTC
many,TRBV12-3/TRBV12-4,TRBD1,TRBJ2-1,CASSRQGPNEQFF,TGTGCCAGCAGCAGACAGGGCCCCAATGAGCAGTTCTTC
few,TRBV6-1,TRBD1,TRBJ2-7,CASNSRTGPSYEQYF,TGTGCCAGCAACTCCCGGACAGGCCCTTCCTACGAGCAGTACTTC
many,TRBV3-1,TRBD2,TRBJ2-5,CASSQAAGGSETQYF,TGTGCCAGCAGCCAAGCGGCGGGGGGGTCAGAGACCCAGTACTTC